This entry is about one TCR beta chain. No antigen is known for it. The entry originates in a study of long-term antiretroviral therapy in people with HIV. Trimming left V 2 bases short and J 5 bases short, with 9 bases between. The CDR3 length is 13 residues. From germline, CDR1 is SNHLY and CDR2 FYNNEI. Findings and limits, study-wide: Repertoires from HIV showed CDR3 length ranges narrower than those of controls. ART-treated samples gained diversity yet remained below transplant donor controls.

Samples were assayed with immunoSEQ v3.0 at survey level. Sequencing aimed to cover about 40,000-50,000 T-cell genomes per sample. Assay: immunoSEQ multiplex PCR; the TCRdb copy retains only in-frame clones and omits some. The top ten hold more than 10% of the sample, which has about 23,000 clones, roughly 80% seen once. This TCR came from a man in his forties or fifties with HIV. The sequencing used unsorted PBMCs, collected 1.6 years after starting antiretroviral therapy. The chain links TRBV2 to TRBJ1-2; D is unresolved. CDR3 DNA: TGTGCCAGCAGTGAATCGGTTCTTTATGGCTACACCTTC. It yields the protein CASSESVLYGYTF.